The clone carrying this T cell receptor (beta chain) was counted between two and nine times. Its antigen is unidentified. The data originate from a study of T cell repertoires in cytomegalovirus infection. The germline V gene encodes CDR1 SEHNR and CDR2 FQNEAQ (reference sequence). Losses at the gene ends were 5 bases for V and 13 bases for J; bases not matched to a gene: 15. The CDR3 extends over 14 amino acids. TCRdb re-called the reads through MiXCR, storing one row per CDR3 protein. This table holds 200,000 or so distinct CDR3 sequences, approximately 40% found once. The chain recombines TRBV7-9 with TRBJ1-1; 8 bases are a match to TRBD1. Sequenced material: CD8+ T cells from cultured PBMCs, taken from culture after CMV antigen stimulation. This clonotype was obtained from a human donor in good health (CMV status not recorded). Some clones in this sample may be carry-over from other donors' samples. The CDR3 spells CASSPREDREPGFF. The DNA of the CDR3 is TGTGCCAGCAGCCCAAGAGAGGACAGGGAGCCGGGTTTCTTT.